Shown below are 20 T cell receptor beta chains from a single sample sequenced in a study of graft-versus-host responses after intestinal transplantation. These TCRs' antigens remain unknown. The method was immunoSEQ multiplex PCR; TCRdb's version includes in-frame clones alone and lacks a portion of them. Among about 100,000 clones listed, approximately 84% were seen once. The material sequenced was unstimulated CD4+ T cells sorted from spleen or lymph node cells, taken before intestinal transplant. The source is a human donor who received an intestinal transplant.

The chain employs TRBV29-1 and TRBJ1-1; no clear D. Deletions cut 4 bases from V and 3 bases from J, with 3 bases between. This CDR3 is built from 10 residues. Germline-derived CDR1 and CDR2 are SQVTM and ANQGSEA. CDR3 sequence reads: CSVGHTEAFF. The CDR3 DNA reads TGCAGCGTTGGGCACACTGAAGCTTTCTTT.

DNA of the CDR3: TGTGCCAGCAGCTCGGTGGGGGGGACAAACTATGGCTACACCTTC. This codes for CASSSVGGTNYGYTF. The chain combines TRBV5-7 with TRBJ1-2, with D possibly TRBD1 on 6 matching bases. TRBV5-7 has ORF status, its function being uncertain. This CDR3 is built from 15 residues. V was cut by 3 bases and J by 2 bases, with 14 bases left in between.

This clone occurred once. This chain joins TRBV6-6 and TRBJ2-5, with D possibly being TRBD2 (5 bases). Germline CDR1 reads MNHNY; CDR2 reads SVGAGI (reference sequence). Trimming took 2 bases from V and 5 from J, leaving 12 bases between them. This CDR3 is built from 14 residues. CDR3 nucleotide sequence: TGTGCCAGCAGTTACGAGGCCCCGGGGGAGACCCAGTACTTC. Translating gives CASSYEAPGETQYF.

The chain recombines TRBV5-6 with TRBJ1-4, with D hard to call. CDR1 is SGHDT, CDR2 YYEEEE, per germline. Trimming shortened V by 0 bases and J by 3 bases, and 6 bases separated the two germline ends. The CDR3 consists of 14 residues. CDR3 sequence reads: CASSLVGANEKLFF. The CDR3 nucleotides are TGTGCCAGCAGCTTGGTGGGAGCTAATGAAAAACTGTTTTTT.

V and J are TRBV5-4 and TRBJ2-5; D may be TRBD1 or TRBD2 (5 bases each). The ends were cut back, 0 bases at V and 1 base at J, with 13 bases in the middle. Germline CDR1 is SGHNT and CDR2 is YYREEE (reference sequence). This CDR3 contains 16 residues. CDR3: CASSLVGGRSQETQYF. The CDR3 region has the DNA TGTGCCAGCAGCTTGGTTGGGGGACGAAGCCAAGAGACCCAGTACTTC.

In its sample, this clone was seen a few times. The V gene is TRBV19, the J gene TRBJ1-5, with 10 bases that match TRBD1. This CDR3 spans 14 amino acids. CDR1 is LNHDA, CDR2 SQIVND, per germline (reference sequence). J lost 6 bases, V lost 3 bases, and 2 bases had no gene match. The CDR3: CASSMGTGVQPQHF. The DNA of the CDR3 is TGTGCCAGTAGTATGGGGACAGGGGTTCAGCCCCAGCATTTT.

The chain links TRBV6-1 to TRBJ2-7, with D perhaps TRBD2 (6 bases). This CDR3 has 13 amino acids. The V end lost 5 bases, the J end lost 2 bases, and 10 bases lay between the germline ends. The germline gives CDR1 MNHNS, CDR2 SASEGT. CDR3 residues: CASSIRLAYEQYF. CDR3 DNA sequence: TGTGCCAGCAGTATAAGACTAGCCTACGAGCAGTACTTC.

J is TRBJ1-5 and V is TRBV6-5, with a possible D match to TRBD1 (6 bases). The CDR3 sequence is 14 residues long. Germline V lookup: CDR1 MNHEY, CDR2 SVGAGI. The V end was cut by 6 bases, the J end by 2 bases, with 11 bases between. CDR3 DNA sequence: TGTGCCAGCAGAGGGGGATTCGGCAATCAGCCCCAGCATTTT. Encoded protein: CASRGGFGNQPQHF.

The V and J genes are TRBV13 and TRBJ2-4; D ambiguous. CDR1 PRHDT and CDR2 FYEKMQ come from the germline V gene (reference sequence). V lost 0 bases and J lost 6, with 15 bases in between. The CDR3 sequence is 16 residues long. This chain's CDR3 is CASSLGQTRTGNIQYF. The DNA for the CDR3 is TGTGCCAGCAGCTTAGGGCAGACCCGCACGGGAAACATTCAGTACTTC. Drawing the rest from reference TRBV13 and TRBJ2-4, the complete variable domain is AAGVIQSPRHLIKEKRETATLKCYPIPRHDTVYWYQQGPGQDPQFLISFYEKMQSDKGSIPDRFSAQQFSDYHSELNMSSLELGDSALYFCASSLGQTRTGNIQYFGAGTRLSVL.

This clone was seen more than once but under ten times. The J gene is TRBJ2-7, the V gene TRBV6-6; D is uncertain. Germline V gives CDR1 MNHNY, CDR2 SVGAGI (reference sequence). The V gene lost 6 bases and the J gene lost 2 bases, with 14 bases spanning the gap. The CDR3 runs to 14 residues. This CDR3 is CASRKDLLTYEQYF. CDR3 nucleotide sequence: TGTGCCAGCAGAAAAGACCTCCTCACCTACGAGCAGTACTTC.

The CDR3 sequence: CASSLSGTGGYEQYF. CDR3 DNA sequence: TGTGCCAGCAGCTTATCCGGGACAGGGGGCTACGAGCAGTACTTC. The chain links TRBV11-3 to TRBJ2-7, with 11 bases aligning to TRBD1. V shed 2 bases and J 3 bases; nucleotides not matched to a gene: 3. The CDR3 has 15 amino acids. Germline lookup yields CDR1 SGHNT and CDR2 YENEEA.

The chain combines TRBV7-9 with TRBJ2-7; TRBD1 aligns across 9 bases. The CDR3 is 15 residues long. The ends lost 7 bases at V and 2 bases at J; junction bases unmatched: 9. CDR1 and CDR2 (germline): SEHNR, FQNEAQ (reference sequence). The CDR3 DNA reads as TGTGCCAGCAATCCTGGACAGGGGTACACCTACGAGCAGTACTTC. Its protein product is CASNPGQGYTYEQYF.

Points on this clone: Relative to the germline gene, one junction end is altered; a read error may explain this. The CDR3 sequence is CASSAYDRLNTEAFF. DNA of the CDR3: TGTGCCAGCAGCGCCTACGACAGATTGAATACTGAAGCTTTCTTT. The gene calls are TRBV9 and TRBJ1-1; D might be TRBD1 (5 bases). The CDR3 has 15 amino acids. CDR1 and CDR2 from the germline V gene are SGDLS and YYNGEE. Using reference TRBV9 and TRBJ1-1 for the parts outside the CDR3, the full variable domain is DSGVTQTPKHLITATGQRVTLRCSPRSGDLSVYWYQQSLDQGLQFLIQYYNGEERAKGNILERFSAQQFPDLHSELNLSSLELGDSALYFCASSAYDRLNTEAFFGQGTRLTVV.

The rearrangement links TRBV27 to TRBJ2-7, with D unclear. CDR3 length equals 15 residues. CDR1 is MNHEY, CDR2 SMNVEV, per germline (reference sequence). V was shortened by 0 bases and J by 3 bases, with 12 bases between the two germline ends. The CDR3 here is CASSLSGTGRYEQYF. The CDR3 DNA is TGTGCCAGCAGTTTATCGGGTACCGGTCGCTACGAGCAGTACTTC.

This clone was recorded only once. In DNA, the CDR3 is TGTGCCAGCAGCCCACGCAATAGCGGGAGCGTGTACGAGCAGTACTTC. Translation: CASSPRNSGSVYEQYF. V and J are TRBV11-2 and TRBJ2-7; 9 nucleotides align to TRBD2. The length of the CDR3 is 16 residues. Germline V CDR1 and CDR2: SGHAT, FQNNGV. Trimming removed 5 bases from V and 4 bases from J; junction bases left unmatched: 12. Full variable domain (rest looked up from reference TRBV11-2 and TRBJ2-7): EAGVAQSPRYKIIEKRQSVAFWCNPISGHATLYWYQQILGQGPKLLIQFQNNGVVDDSQLPKDRFSAERLKGVDSTLKIQPAKLEDSAVYLCASSPRNSGSVYEQYFGPGTRLTVT.

The CDR3 loop reads CASSVDSGAANEQYF. In DNA form, the CDR3 reads TGTGCCAGCAGCGTAGATAGTGGGGCAGCTAACGAGCAGTACTTC. The V call is TRBV9, the J call TRBJ2-7; D is perhaps TRBD1 (5 bases). Germline V lookup: CDR1 SGDLS, CDR2 YYNGEE. CDR3 length equals 15 residues. V lost 0 bases, J lost 5 bases, and 15 bases lay in between.

The V and J genes are TRBV5-1 and TRBJ2-3; possible D gene TRBD1, 6 bases. The germline gives CDR1 SGHRS, CDR2 YFSETQ. This CDR3 region has 16 residues. The V gene lost 2 bases and the J gene lost 1 base, with 14 bases spanning the gap. The DNA of the CDR3 is TGCGCCAGCAGCTTATCCGCAGGGGTCGGCACAGATACGCAGTATTTT. It codes for CASSLSAGVGTDTQYF.

This rearrangement joins TRBV19 to TRBJ2-5; D unresolved. V lost 9 bases, J lost 1 base, and 12 bases lay in between. CDR3 size: 13 residues. CDR1 LNHDA and CDR2 SQIVND come from the germline V gene (reference sequence). The CDR3 reads CASGTLVQETQYF. CDR3 sequence (DNA): TGTGCCAGCGGAACCCTCGTCCAAGAGACCCAGTACTTC.

The V and J genes are TRBV10-2 and TRBJ2-2; TRBD1 matches at 9 bases. CDR3 length: 13 residues. Trimming removed 7 bases from V and 7 bases from J; junction bases left unmatched: 4. Germline assignment: CDR1 WSHSY and CDR2 SAAADI. The CDR3 protein is CASNRGHDGELFF. In DNA form, the CDR3 reads TGCGCCAGCAACAGGGGGCACGACGGGGAGCTGTTTTTT.

The chain links TRBV10-1 to TRBJ2-5, with 10 bases matching TRBD1. Trimming cost V 3 bases and J 5 bases; bases outside gene matches: 6. CDR1 and CDR2 (germline): WNHNN, SYGVQD (reference sequence). The CDR3 loop spans 15 amino acids. The chain's CDR3 is CASSDRTGGRETQYF. The CDR3 DNA follows: TGCGCCAGCAGTGACCGGACAGGGGGTAGGGAGACCCAGTACTTC.